This entry lists 11 T cell receptor beta chains sequenced from one sample in a study of blood T cell repertoires in COVID-19. Using immunoSEQ multiplex PCR, the repertoire was profiled, and TCRdb retains in-frame clones only, with some absent. This table has 280,000 or so clones, about 86% appearing once. The specimen sequenced was peripheral blood. The origin of the receptors is a woman in her 30s who had recovered from COVID-19.

V gene TRBV10-3 combines with J gene TRBJ1-1, with D possibly TRBD1 on 5 matching bases. The CDR3 has 14 amino acids. Trimming pared 4 bases from V and 3 bases from J, leaving 12 bases between. The V gene's germline CDR1 is ENHRY and CDR2 SYGVKD. The CDR3 region is CAISAQGWDTEAFF. Written as DNA, the CDR3 is TGTGCCATCAGTGCCCAGGGTTGGGACACTGAAGCTTTCTTT.

The chain couples TRBV18 to TRBJ1-1, with a weak D call TRBD1 (6 bases). CDR1 is KGHSH, CDR2 LQKENI, per germline. V lost 0 bases to trimming and J lost 6 bases, with 11 bases between them. There are 14 residues in the CDR3. CDR3 DNA: TGTGCCAGCTCACCACCCGGGACAAGCGCTGAAGCTTTCTTT. Residues: CASSPPGTSAEAFF.

This clone was detected a few times. The rearrangement links TRBV5-1 to TRBJ1-6, with D tentatively TRBD1 (6 bases). The V gene's germline CDR1 is SGHRS and CDR2 YFSETQ. This CDR3 spans 14 amino acids. Trimming left V 5 bases short and J 6 bases short, with 12 bases between. The CDR3 region is CASRSGQSNSPLHF. CDR3 bases: TGCGCCAGCAGATCAGGACAGAGTAATTCACCCCTCCACTTT.

The chain recombines TRBV14 with TRBJ1-3; no clear D. The CDR3 totals 12 residues. Germline CDR1 and CDR2: SGHDN and FVKESK. V lost 0 bases and J lost 5, with 2 bases in between. CDR3 region: CASSQDRNTIYF. CDR3 in DNA: TGTGCCAGCAGCCAAGATAGAAACACCATATATTTT.

This clone was observed a single time. The chain joins TRBV27 to TRBJ2-1; possible D gene TRBD1, 5 bases. This CDR3 contains 15 residues. Germline V gene data show CDR1 as MNHEY and CDR2 as SMNVEV (reference sequence). With 5 bases removed from V and 0 bases from J, the gap between germline ends came to 11 bases. The CDR3 here is CASSVQGSSYNEQFF. CDR3 sequence (DNA): TGTGCCAGCAGTGTTCAGGGAAGCTCCTACAATGAGCAGTTCTTC.

This clone was seen only once. This chain links TRBV5-1 with TRBJ1-1; no clear D gene. V lost 1 base, J lost 3 bases, and 13 bases lay in between. From germline, CDR1 is SGHRS and CDR2 YFSETQ. The CDR3 spans 15 residues. The CDR3: CASSLRVPGDTEAFF. The CDR3 nucleotides read TGCGCCAGCAGCTTGCGAGTCCCCGGGGACACTGAAGCTTTCTTT.

In its sample, this clone was seen once. V gene TRBV12-3 or TRBV12-4 combines with J gene TRBJ1-5; D gene unclear. The V end lost 3 bases, the J end lost 2 bases, and 2 bases lay between the germline ends. This CDR3 is built from 12 residues. The CDR3: CASSFGNQPQHF. The CDR3 DNA is TGTGCCAGCAGTTTCGGCAATCAGCCCCAGCATTTT.

V and J are TRBV6-2 or TRBV6-3 and TRBJ2-7, with TRBD1 matching 7 bases. Germline CDR1 is MNHEY and CDR2 is SVGEGT. The J segment lost 2 bases and the V segment lost 5 bases, leaving 6 bases of the junction unmatched. This CDR3 is 14 amino acids long. For the CDR3, the DNA is TGTGCCAGCAGTGGGGCACAGGGGACCTACGAGCAGTACTTC. Protein sequence: CASSGAQGTYEQYF.

CDR3 residues: CASSERRGSTEAFF. CDR3 coding DNA: TGTGCCAGCAGTGAAAGGAGGGGCTCCACTGAAGCTTTCTTT. The V call is TRBV6-1, the J call TRBJ1-1; possible D gene TRBD1, 5 bases. This CDR3 comprises 14 residues. CDR1 and CDR2 (germline): MNHNS, SASEGT. Trimming took 2 bases from V and 4 from J, leaving 11 bases between them.

This clone is a singleton in its sample. This chain connects TRBV4-1 to TRBJ1-1; D gene uncertain. The germline V and J ends were trimmed by 0 bases and 3 bases, with 8 bases remaining between them. In germline, CDR1 is MGHRA, CDR2 YSYEKL. The length of the CDR3 is 14 residues. CDR3 residues: CASSQDAEDTEAFF. The DNA of the CDR3 is TGCGCCAGCAGCCAAGATGCCGAGGACACTGAAGCTTTCTTT.

The chain employs TRBV28 and TRBJ2-3; a weak D match, TRBD1 (6 bases). The CDR3 is 14 residues long. Trimming stripped 10 bases from V and 1 base from J, with 15 bases between. Germline lookup yields CDR1 MDHEN and CDR2 SYDVKM. CDR3 bases: TGTGCCATTAGAACAGGGTGGGGCACAGATACGCAGTATTTT. Protein: CAIRTGWGTDTQYF.